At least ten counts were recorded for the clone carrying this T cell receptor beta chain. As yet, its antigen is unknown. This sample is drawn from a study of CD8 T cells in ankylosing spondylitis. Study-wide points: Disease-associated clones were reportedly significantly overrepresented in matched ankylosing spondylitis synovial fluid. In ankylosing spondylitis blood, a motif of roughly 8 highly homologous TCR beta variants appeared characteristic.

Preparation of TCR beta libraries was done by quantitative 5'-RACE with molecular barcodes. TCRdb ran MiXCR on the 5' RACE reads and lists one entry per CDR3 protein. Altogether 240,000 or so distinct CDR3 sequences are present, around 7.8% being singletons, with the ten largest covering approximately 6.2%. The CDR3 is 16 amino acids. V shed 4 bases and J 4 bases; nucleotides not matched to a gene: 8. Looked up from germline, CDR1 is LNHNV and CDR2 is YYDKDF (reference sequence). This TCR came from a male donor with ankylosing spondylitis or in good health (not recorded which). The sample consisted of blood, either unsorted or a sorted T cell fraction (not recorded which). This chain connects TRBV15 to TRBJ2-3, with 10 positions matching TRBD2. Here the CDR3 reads CATSTLSGRWADTQYF. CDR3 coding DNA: TGTGCCACCAGCACTCTTAGCGGGAGGTGGGCAGATACGCAGTATTTT. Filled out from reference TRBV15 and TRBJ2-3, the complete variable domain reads DAMVIQNPRYQVTQFGKPVTLSCSQTLNHNVMYWYQQKSSQAPKLLFHYYDKDFNNEADTPDNFQSRRPNTSFCFLDIRSPGLGDTAMYLCATSTLSGRWADTQYFGPGTRLTVL.